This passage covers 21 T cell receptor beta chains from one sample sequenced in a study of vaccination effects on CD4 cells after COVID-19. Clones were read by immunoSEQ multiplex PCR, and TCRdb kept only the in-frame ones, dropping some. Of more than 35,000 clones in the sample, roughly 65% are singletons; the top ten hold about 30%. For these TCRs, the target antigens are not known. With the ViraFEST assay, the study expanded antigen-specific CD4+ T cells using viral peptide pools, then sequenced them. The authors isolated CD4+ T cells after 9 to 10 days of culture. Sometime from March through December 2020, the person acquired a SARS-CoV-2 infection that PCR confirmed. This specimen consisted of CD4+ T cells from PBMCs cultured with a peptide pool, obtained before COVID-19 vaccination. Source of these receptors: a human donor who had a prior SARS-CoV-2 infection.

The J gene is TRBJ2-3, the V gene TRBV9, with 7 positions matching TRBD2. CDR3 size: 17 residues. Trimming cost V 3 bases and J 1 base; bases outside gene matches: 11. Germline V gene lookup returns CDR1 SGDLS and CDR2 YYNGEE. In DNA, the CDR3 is TGTGCCAGCAGCGATGCCAGGACTAGTTTGCGCACAGATACGCAGTATTTT. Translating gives CASSDARTSLRTDTQYF.

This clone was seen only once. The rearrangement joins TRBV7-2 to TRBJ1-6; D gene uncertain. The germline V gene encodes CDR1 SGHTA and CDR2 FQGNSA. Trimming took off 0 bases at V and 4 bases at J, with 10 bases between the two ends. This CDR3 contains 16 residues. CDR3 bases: TGTGCCAGCAGCTTAGCGGTCGCCGAATATAATTCACCCCTCCACTTT. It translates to CASSLAVAEYNSPLHF.

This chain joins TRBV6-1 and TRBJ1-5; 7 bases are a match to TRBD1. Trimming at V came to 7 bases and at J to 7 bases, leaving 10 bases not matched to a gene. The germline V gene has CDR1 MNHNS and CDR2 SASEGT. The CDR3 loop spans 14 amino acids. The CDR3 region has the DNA TGTGCCAGCACCAGCGGGACAGTAAGACAGCCCCAGCATTTT. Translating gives CASTSGTVRQPQHF.

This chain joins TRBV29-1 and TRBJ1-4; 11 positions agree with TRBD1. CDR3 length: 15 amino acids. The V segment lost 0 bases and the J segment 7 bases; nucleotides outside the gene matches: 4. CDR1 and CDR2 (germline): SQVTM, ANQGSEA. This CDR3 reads CSVEEDRGPFEKLFF. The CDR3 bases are TGCAGCGTTGAAGAGGACAGGGGGCCTTTTGAAAAACTGTTTTTT.

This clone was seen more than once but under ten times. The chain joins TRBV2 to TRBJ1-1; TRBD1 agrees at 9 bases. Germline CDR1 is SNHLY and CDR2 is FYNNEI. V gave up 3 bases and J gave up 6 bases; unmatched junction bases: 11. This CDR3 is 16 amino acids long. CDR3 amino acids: CASSEEGTGFMAEAFF. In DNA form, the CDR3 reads TGTGCCAGCAGTGAGGAAGGGACAGGGTTTATGGCTGAAGCTTTCTTT.

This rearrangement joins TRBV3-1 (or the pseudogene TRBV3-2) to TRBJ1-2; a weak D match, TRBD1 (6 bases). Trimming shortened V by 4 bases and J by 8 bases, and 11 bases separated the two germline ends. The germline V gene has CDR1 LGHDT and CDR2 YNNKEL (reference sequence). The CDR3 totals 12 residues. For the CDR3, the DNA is TGTGCCAGCAGCCCCAGGGGTGCAGGCTACACCTTC. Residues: CASSPRGAGYTF.

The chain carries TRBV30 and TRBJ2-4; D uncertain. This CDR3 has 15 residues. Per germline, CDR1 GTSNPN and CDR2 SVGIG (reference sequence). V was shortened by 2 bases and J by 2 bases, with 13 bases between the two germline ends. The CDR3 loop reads CAWSLPRYPKNIQYF. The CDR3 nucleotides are TGTGCCTGGAGTCTCCCCCGGTATCCCAAAAACATTCAGTACTTC.

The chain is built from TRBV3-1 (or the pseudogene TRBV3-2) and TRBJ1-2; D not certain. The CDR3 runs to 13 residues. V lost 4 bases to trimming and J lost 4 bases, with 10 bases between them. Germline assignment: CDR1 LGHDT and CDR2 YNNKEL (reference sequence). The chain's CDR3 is CASSLGSTYGYTF. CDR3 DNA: TGTGCCAGCAGCCTGGGGTCTACCTATGGCTACACCTTC.

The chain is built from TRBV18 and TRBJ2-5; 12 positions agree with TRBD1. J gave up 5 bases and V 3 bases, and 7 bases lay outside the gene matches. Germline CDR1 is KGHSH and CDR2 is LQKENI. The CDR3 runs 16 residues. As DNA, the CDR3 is TGTGCCAGCTCACCCCGGGCGGGACAGGGGGCGGAGACCCAGTACTTC. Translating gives CASSPRAGQGAETQYF.

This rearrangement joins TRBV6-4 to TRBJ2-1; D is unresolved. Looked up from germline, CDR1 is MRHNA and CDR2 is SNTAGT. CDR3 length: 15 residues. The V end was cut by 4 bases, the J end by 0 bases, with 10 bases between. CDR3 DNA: TGTGCCAGCAGTGTTTCGCCGAGCTCCTACAATGAGCAGTTCTTC. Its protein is CASSVSPSSYNEQFF.

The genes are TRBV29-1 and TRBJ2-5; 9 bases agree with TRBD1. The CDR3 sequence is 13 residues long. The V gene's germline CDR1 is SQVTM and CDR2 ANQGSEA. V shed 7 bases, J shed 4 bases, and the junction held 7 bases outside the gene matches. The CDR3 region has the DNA TGCAGCGCCAAAGACAGGGGGAGAGAGACCCAGTACTTC. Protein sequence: CSAKDRGRETQYF.

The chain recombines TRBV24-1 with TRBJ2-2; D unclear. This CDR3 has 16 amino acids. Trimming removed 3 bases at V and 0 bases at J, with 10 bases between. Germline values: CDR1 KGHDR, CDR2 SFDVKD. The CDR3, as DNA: TGTGCCACCAGTGATCCCGGGCCTTCGAACACCGGGGAGCTGTTTTTT. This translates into CATSDPGPSNTGELFF.

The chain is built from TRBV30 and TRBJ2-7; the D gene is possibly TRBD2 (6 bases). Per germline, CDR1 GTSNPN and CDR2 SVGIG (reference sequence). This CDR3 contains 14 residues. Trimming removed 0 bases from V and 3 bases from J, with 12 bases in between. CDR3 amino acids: CAWSVPGGIYEQYF. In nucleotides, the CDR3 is TGTGCCTGGAGTGTGCCCGGGGGTATCTACGAGCAGTACTTC.

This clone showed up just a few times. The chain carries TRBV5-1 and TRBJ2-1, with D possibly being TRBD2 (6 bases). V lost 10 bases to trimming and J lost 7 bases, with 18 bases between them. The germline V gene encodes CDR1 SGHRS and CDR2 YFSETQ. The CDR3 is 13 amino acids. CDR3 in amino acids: CACGADPDNEQFF. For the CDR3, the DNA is TGCGCCTGCGGGGCCGACCCAGATAATGAGCAGTTCTTC.

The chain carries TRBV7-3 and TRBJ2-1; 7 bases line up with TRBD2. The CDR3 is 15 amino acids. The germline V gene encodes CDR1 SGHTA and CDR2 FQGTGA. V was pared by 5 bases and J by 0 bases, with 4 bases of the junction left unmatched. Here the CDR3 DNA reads TGTGCCAGCAGCCGAGCGGGGAGCTCCTACAATGAGCAGTTCTTC. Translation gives CASSRAGSSYNEQFF.

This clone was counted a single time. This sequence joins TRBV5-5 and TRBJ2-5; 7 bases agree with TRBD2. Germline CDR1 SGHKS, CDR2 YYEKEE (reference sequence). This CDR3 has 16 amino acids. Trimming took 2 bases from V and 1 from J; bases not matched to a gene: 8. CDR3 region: CASSFSLLAVQETQYF. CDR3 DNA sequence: TGTGCCAGCAGCTTTAGCCTCCTAGCGGTCCAAGAGACCCAGTACTTC.

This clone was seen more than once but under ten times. CDR3 coding DNA: TGTGCCAGCAGCCGATGGACAGCGAACACTGAAGCTTTCTTT. It is translated as CASSRWTANTEAFF. V and J are TRBV14 and TRBJ1-1, with D tentatively TRBD1 (6 bases). CDR1 is SGHDN and CDR2 is FVKESK in the germline V gene. The V end lost 4 bases, the J end lost 1 base, and 10 bases lay between the germline ends. The CDR3 loop spans 14 amino acids.

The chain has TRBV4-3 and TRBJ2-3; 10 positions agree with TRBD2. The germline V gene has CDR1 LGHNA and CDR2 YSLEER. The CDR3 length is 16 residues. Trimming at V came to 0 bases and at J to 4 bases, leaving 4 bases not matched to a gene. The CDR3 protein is CASSQDLAGASDTQYF. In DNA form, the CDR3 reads TGCGCCAGCAGCCAAGATCTAGCGGGAGCATCAGATACGCAGTATTTT.

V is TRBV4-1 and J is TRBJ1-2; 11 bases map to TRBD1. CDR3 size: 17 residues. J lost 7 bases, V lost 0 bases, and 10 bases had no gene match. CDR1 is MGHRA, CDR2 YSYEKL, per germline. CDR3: CASSQDRGTGGAGGYTF. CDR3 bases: TGCGCCAGCAGCCAAGATCGAGGGACAGGGGGTGCCGGTGGCTACACCTTC.

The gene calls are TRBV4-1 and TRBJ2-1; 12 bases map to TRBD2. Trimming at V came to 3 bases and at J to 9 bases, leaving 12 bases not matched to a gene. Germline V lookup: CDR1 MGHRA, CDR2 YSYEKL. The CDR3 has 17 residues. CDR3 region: CASSQPTSGGLSAEQFF. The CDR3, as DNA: TGCGCCAGCAGCCAGCCGACTAGCGGGGGCTTATCGGCTGAGCAGTTCTTC.

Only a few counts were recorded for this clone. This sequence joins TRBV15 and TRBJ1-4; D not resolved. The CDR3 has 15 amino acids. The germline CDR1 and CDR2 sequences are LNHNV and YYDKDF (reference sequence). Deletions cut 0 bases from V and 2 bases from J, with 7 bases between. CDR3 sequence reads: CATSREYSTNEKLFF. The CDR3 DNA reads TGTGCCACCAGCAGAGAGTACAGTACTAATGAAAAACTGTTTTTT.